What follows are 5 T cell receptor beta chains derived from one specimen sequenced in a study of shared clonotypes between healthy human individuals. The data were produced by immunoSEQ multiplex PCR, yet TCRdb's version contains in-frame clones alone and is incomplete. The repertoire has 2 million to 2.5 million clones, 93% of them found once; the top ten carry 0.39%. The sequencing input was naive CD4+ T cells from PBMCs. Subset defined: CD45RA+ positively selected. The receptors originated from a man in his late teens or twenties in good health. Some clones in this sample may be carry-over from other donors' samples.

The chain combines TRBV28 with TRBJ2-7, with D perhaps matching TRBD1 (6 bases). Germline V CDR1 and CDR2: MDHEN, SYDVKM. V was trimmed by 5 bases and J by 0 bases, leaving 14 bases between them. The CDR3 sequence is 15 residues long. Written as DNA, the CDR3 is TGTGCCAGCAGTCCGACTCAGGGGCTCTCCTACGAGCAGTACTTC. Protein sequence: CASSPTQGLSYEQYF. Together with reference TRBV28 and TRBJ2-7, the CDR3 gives the full variable domain: DVKVTQSSRYLVKRTGEKVFLECVQDMDHENMFWYRQDPGLGLRLIYFSYDVKMKEKGDIPEGYSVSREKKERFSLILESASTNQTSMYLCASSPTQGLSYEQYFGPGTRLTVT.

V usage is TRBV30 and J usage is TRBJ2-3, with D perhaps matching TRBD2 (6 bases). This CDR3 region has 14 residues. The V gene lost 5 bases and the J gene lost 0 bases, with 12 bases spanning the gap. Germline CDR1 GTSNPN, CDR2 SVGIG (reference sequence). This chain's CDR3 is CAWGSGVSTDTQYF. CDR3 sequence (DNA): TGTGCCTGGGGTAGCGGAGTGAGCACAGATACGCAGTATTTT.

The chain recombines TRBV10-1 with TRBJ2-1, with a weak D call TRBD2 (5 bases). CDR1 and CDR2 from the germline V gene are WNHNN and SYGVQD (reference sequence). The CDR3 runs to 13 residues. V dropped 4 bases and J dropped 5 bases, with 9 bases sitting between them. Written as DNA, the CDR3 is TGCGCCAGCAGTGCGAGGGCGGACAATGAGCAGTTCTTC. This codes for CASSARADNEQFF.

As regards this clone: Other DNA sequences in this sample translate to the same CDR3. The chain employs TRBV27 and TRBJ2-3; D uncertain. CDR1 MNHEY and CDR2 SMNVEV come from the germline V gene (reference sequence). The ends were cut back, 3 bases at V and 1 base at J, with 5 bases in the middle. The CDR3 has 13 residues. In DNA, the CDR3 is TGTGCCAGCAGTTTGATCGGCACAGATACGCAGTATTTT. As protein: CASSLIGTDTQYF.

This clone was observed a single time. This chain joins TRBV18 and TRBJ2-3, with 9 nucleotides matching TRBD1. CDR3 size: 15 residues. Germline trimming cut 2 bases from V and 8 bases from J; bases unmatched to any gene: 8. Germline CDR1 and CDR2: KGHSH and LQKENI. The CDR3 DNA reads as TGTGCCAGCTCACCAAAGACAGGGGGAGAGGGTACGCAGTATTTT. Translation gives CASSPKTGGEGTQYF.